This TCR beta chain was recorded in a study of sequential checkpoint blockade in melanoma. As for the study in general: Patients were randomized 1:1 to nivolumab-then-ipilimumab or ipilimumab-then-nivolumab first-line. Both treatment sequences were followed by maintenance nivolumab.

Sequenced by immunoSEQ multiplex PCR; TCRdb stores in-frame clones only, minus some. The sample carries about 38,000 clones, roughly 84% recorded once. The sample's treatment: randomized to nivolumab then ipilimumab (arm A) or the reverse (arm B). DNA-damaging chemotherapy had not been given to any patient beforehand. From thawed PBMCs, live CD3+CD8+ cells negative for CD19 and CD56 were sorted. Between the trimmed V and J ends, which lost 1 base and 1 base, there was a span of 7 bases. The CDR3 has 15 residues. CDR1 MNHEY and CDR2 SMNVEV come from the germline V gene (reference sequence). Sequenced here: CD8+ T cells sorted from blood (inferred from file names), sampled from a patient given nivolumab and ipilimumab in sequence. The TCR originated in a human donor with melanoma. The chain joins TRBV27 to TRBJ2-2; tentative D call: TRBD2 (6 bases). Here the CDR3 reads CASSLLAVNTGELFF. CDR3 nucleotides: TGTGCCAGCAGTTTATTAGCGGTGAACACCGGGGAGCTGTTTTTT.